This T cell receptor beta chain was sequenced for a study of tumor and adjacent non-tumor tissue in lung cancer (dated by TCRdb to 2017 to 2018). For the study in its entirety: The cohort included more than 9 adenocarcinoma, 2 squamous cell carcinoma and 1 small cell lung cancer patients. Ages among the approximately 15 patients ranged from about 31 to 85 years, there were around ten men and 5 women, and disease was at TNM stage I to III. Sequencing generated a total of more than 95 million productive TCRbeta reads, averaging around 4.3 million reads per sample. The study compared bulk TCRbeta repertoires between lung tumor tissue and matched distant non-tumor lung tissue from 15 or so lung cancer patients. Over 25 paired specimens, one tumor and one normal lung sample per patient, were profiled by TCRbeta CDR3 sequencing.

Details on this clonotype: Its antigen target is currently unknown. At one of its ends the junction is not consistent with the germline gene, which may arise from a read error.

General conclusions and limits of the study: In normal lung, the top 100 clones accounted for a significantly larger cumulative share of the repertoire than in tumor tissue. Only around 15 patients were included in the cohort, and the need for larger samples and more detailed clinical data was noted by the authors. Because peripheral blood was not sequenced, blood TCRbeta repertoires in the lung cancer patients of the study were not examined. TCR diversity was significantly higher in younger patients, and higher tumor TCR diversity was associated with shorter overall and disease-free survival. Tumor tissue showed significantly higher TCR diversity (inverse Simpson) than normal lung tissue, at 431.37 vs 166.20 (P = 0.0075, Mann-Whitney U test). The sequencing platform is not named in the methods, and unique molecular identifiers are not mentioned.

The CDR3, from cysteine to phenylalanine, totals 17 residues. CDR3 DNA only is kept here, 51 bases in frame from base 1. Per the germline V gene, MNHEY is the CDR1 and SVGAGI is the CDR2. The library was built by means of multiplex PCR. The sequencing machine was an Illumina HiSeq 2500. TCRbeta libraries were constructed through three rounds of nested PCR with primers (Table S4) according to protocols modified from ARM-PCR. Before sequencing, PCR products of 200-500 bp were excised from the gel and purified with the QIAquick gel extraction kit. For the original study's pipeline: Trimmomatic was used to clean the reads, FLASH merged the cleaned reads into complete CDR3 sequences, and MiTCR assigned the sequences to V(D)J germline segments. Clonal diversity was calculated as the inverse Simpson's index using VDJtools. Productive reads were defined as in-frame sequences without a premature stop codon. Clones were called with MiXCR by TCRdb after fastp trimmed the public reads at Q25, and only in-frame beta chains were retained. Under each unique CDR3 protein, matching rows form one entry showing the most common genes and DNA. TCRdb, not the original authors, processed these V and J calls. Counted in this sample were about 110,000 distinct CDR3 sequences; around 80% of them appeared once. The ten largest clones take up about 39% of the sample.

RNA was isolated from bulk unsorted tissue, and RNA quality was assessed with a NanoDrop ND-1000 and an Agilent 2100. The donors were newly diagnosed lung cancer patients admitted for thoracic surgery in China from August to November 2014 who had not received prior chemotherapy. The study excluded patients who had received radiotherapy or chemotherapy before or who had another cancer at the same time. Surgical tissue pieces of about 1-2.1 cm3 were preserved in RNAlater solution and were kept at -80 degrees C until use. This receptor was taken from a woman aged 60-75 years with non-small cell lung cancer. Recombination joined TRBV6-5 with TRBJ2-7; 7 bases in the junction line up with TRBD1. Sequencing input: lung tumor tissue. The nucleotide sequence reads TGTGCCAGCAGCCCCCTCAGGTTTAGGACAGGCGGCTACGAGCAGTATTTC. This gives the protein CASSPLRFRTGGYEQYF.